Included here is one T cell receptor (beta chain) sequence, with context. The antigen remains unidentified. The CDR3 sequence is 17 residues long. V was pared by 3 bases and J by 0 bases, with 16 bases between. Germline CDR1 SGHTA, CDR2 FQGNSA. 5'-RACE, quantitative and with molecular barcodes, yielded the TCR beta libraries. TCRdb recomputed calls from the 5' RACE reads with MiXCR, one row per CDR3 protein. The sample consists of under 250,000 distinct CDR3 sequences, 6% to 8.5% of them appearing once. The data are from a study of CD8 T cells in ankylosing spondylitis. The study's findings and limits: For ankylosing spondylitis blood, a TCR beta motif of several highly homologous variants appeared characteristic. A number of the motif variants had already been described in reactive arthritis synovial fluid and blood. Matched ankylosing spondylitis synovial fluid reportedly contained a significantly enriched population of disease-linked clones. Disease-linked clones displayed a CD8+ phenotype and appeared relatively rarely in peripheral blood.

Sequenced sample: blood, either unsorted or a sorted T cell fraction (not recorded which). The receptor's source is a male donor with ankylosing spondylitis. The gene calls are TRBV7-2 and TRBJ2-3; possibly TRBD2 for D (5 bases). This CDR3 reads CASSLAVRTPSTDTQYF. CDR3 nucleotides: TGTGCCAGCAGCTTGGCCGTTAGGACTCCTAGCACAGATACGCAGTATTTT.